This record covers a single T cell receptor beta chain. Its antigen remains undetermined. This specimen belongs to a study of monozygotic twins with inflammatory bowel disease (dated by TCRdb to the late 2010s). Background on the whole study: The full study comprised approximately 28 monozygotic twin pairs: nine German pairs (four IBD-concordant, five IBD-discordant) and 19 IBD-discordant Danish pairs. Each individual had, on average, about 151 000 unique TCRalpha sequences and 181 000 unique TCRbeta sequences available for analysis. The search for disease-associated traits relied mainly on comparing, within discordant pairs, IBD patients with their genetically identical healthy co-twins.

Overall results and qualifications from the work: Background noise and inter-individual variability may have been introduced into the repertoires by the differing immunosuppressive treatments among patients. Repertoire similarity did not differ between concordant and discordant twins, which could be due to limited statistical power. Compared with healthy twins, IBD patients shared fewer clonotypes with other individuals, and the difference was most pronounced in patients with signs of disease activity. The analysis was unable to tell different T cell subtypes apart. Measured by the inverse Simpson index, TCRbeta repertoire diversity was lower in IBD patients than in their healthy co-twins. No single strong signal or clonotype linked to IBD turned up in the results, so the idea that one exists was not supported.

The CDR3 starts with the cysteine, ends with the phenylalanine, and has 14 residues. No DNA appears here. The germline V gene gives CDR1 as SQVTM and CDR2 as ANQGSEA. From each donor, an approximately 2.5 ml peripheral blood sample was drawn into PAXgene tubes and stored at -80 degrees C. Without any T cell sorting, total RNA was extracted from whole blood using the PAXgene blood miRNA kit on an automated QIAcube. Peripheral blood from monozygotic twin pairs, either concordant or discordant for inflammatory bowel disease, underwent deep TCRalpha and TCRbeta repertoire profiling that used unique molecular barcoding. For every twin pair, smoking habits were documented, and each individual was categorised as a current, former or never smoker. The library was obtained by 5' RACE. The input for every TCR library was around 3,800 ng of total RNA. For each sample, cDNA synthesis with SMARTScribe reverse transcriptase was split into eight separate reactions. During cDNA synthesis, template switching was used to introduce unique molecular identifiers that contained a 6-nucleotide sample barcode. TCRalpha and TCRbeta cDNA was amplified in two nested PCRs of about 17 and 10 cycles, and bead purification was carried out after each PCR. Before amplification, cDNA was treated with uracil DNA-glycosylase and purified using the QIAquick PCR purification kit. In the second PCR, Illumina TruSeq-compatible adapters and sample-specific barcodes were added. TapeStation and Qubit were used to check library quality and concentration, and around 4.7 ng of each library was pooled. Pooled libraries were sequenced on an Illumina HiSeq2500 single-index Rapid Run with 2 x 100 bp reads and custom sequencing primers. The paper's data handling went like this. MiGEC version 1.2.6 was used for UMI-based consensus assembly, which corrected PCR and sequencing errors. V(D)J alignment, clonotype assembly and CDR3 extraction were performed with MiXCR version 2.1.1. Normalisation of gene usage, clonotype sharing and MAIT/NKT TCR abundance was achieved by analysing the top 1000, 10 000 and 20 000 clonotypes per sample. After downsampling to 27 000 UMIs, diversity was calculated as the inverse Simpson index using the vegan R package. Paired Mann-Whitney U tests on discordant twin pairs were used, with Benjamini-Hochberg multiple-testing correction. Each entry corresponds to one CDR3 protein sequence from reads that TCRdb reprocessed, and DNA is not given. TCRdb assigned the V and J calls; the authors' analysis was not used. The data table for this sample lists 140,000 to 150,000 distinct CDR3 sequences. Of the sample, about 1.2% is held by the ten largest clones.

The chain is made from TRBV29-1 and TRBJ2-5; TCRdb's D call, TRBD2, is unchecked because there is no DNA. The clonotype was recovered from a human donor with ulcerative colitis or Crohn's disease, or a healthy co-twin of an affected twin (not recorded which). Sequencing used blood. The CDR3 sequence is CSVSGRSPQETQYF.